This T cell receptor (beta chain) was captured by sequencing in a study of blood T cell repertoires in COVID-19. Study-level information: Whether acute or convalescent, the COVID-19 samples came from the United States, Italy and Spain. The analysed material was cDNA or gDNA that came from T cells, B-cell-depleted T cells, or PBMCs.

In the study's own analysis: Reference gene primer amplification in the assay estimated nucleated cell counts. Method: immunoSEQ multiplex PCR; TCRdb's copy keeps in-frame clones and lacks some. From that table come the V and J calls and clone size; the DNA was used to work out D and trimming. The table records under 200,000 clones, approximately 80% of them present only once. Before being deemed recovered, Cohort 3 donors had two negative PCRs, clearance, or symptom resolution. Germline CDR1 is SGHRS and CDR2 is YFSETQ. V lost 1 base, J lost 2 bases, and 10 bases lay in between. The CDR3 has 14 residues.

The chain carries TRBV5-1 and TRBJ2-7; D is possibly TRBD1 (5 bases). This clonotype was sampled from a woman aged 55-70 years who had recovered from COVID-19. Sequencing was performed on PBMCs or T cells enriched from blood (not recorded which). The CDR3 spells CASSLTGTAYEQYF. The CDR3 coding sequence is TGCGCCAGCAGCTTGACAGGAACCGCCTACGAGCAGTACTTC.